A single sample is the source of the 11 T cell receptor beta chains below, sequenced in a study of cytomegalovirus exposure and HLA in healthy donors. The PCR was carried out with 60 Vbeta primers and 13 Jbeta primers. Clones were sequenced by immunoSEQ multiplex PCR, and TCRdb holds only the in-frame ones, with some missing. The table lists about 200,000 clones. Sequencing input: PBMCs. The receptors originated from a girl aged 2-10 years in good health and CMV-seropositive.

The CDR3 loop reads CASSLSGDFYEQYF. The CDR3, as DNA: TGTGCCAGCAGTTTATCAGGGGATTTCTACGAGCAGTACTTC. This chain uses TRBV28 with TRBJ2-7; a possible D gene is TRBD1 (6 bases). This CDR3 has 14 residues. Germline V gives CDR1 MDHEN, CDR2 SYDVKM. V shed 1 base and J shed 3 bases, with 10 bases lying between them.

The chain links TRBV5-6 to TRBJ2-2; 7 positions agree with TRBD1. Germline-derived CDR1 and CDR2 are SGHDT and YYEEEE. The CDR3 is made up of 16 amino acids. The trim removed 3 bases at V and 1 base at J, leaving 6 bases unmatched. The CDR3 nucleotides read TGTGCCAGCAGCTCTTACCGGACAGGGAACACCGGGGAGCTGTTTTTT. It specifies CASSSYRTGNTGELFF.

This chain links TRBV6-5 with TRBJ1-2, with 7 bases identical to TRBD1. V shed 6 bases, J shed 5 bases, and the junction held 6 bases outside the gene matches. Germline V gives CDR1 MNHEY, CDR2 SVGAGI. The CDR3 runs to 13 residues. As DNA, the CDR3 is TGTGCCAGCAGCCAAACAGGGGAATATGGCTACACCTTC. Translated, it gives CASSQTGEYGYTF.

The rearrangement joins TRBV6-5 to TRBJ1-1; TRBD1 agrees at 7 bases. The junction had 6 bases not matched to a gene; V was cut back by 6 bases and J by 5 bases. The germline CDR1 and CDR2 sequences are MNHEY and SVGAGI. The CDR3 consists of 13 residues. The CDR3 reads CASRDRRRTEAFF. DNA of the CDR3: TGTGCCAGCAGGGACAGGCGGAGAACTGAAGCTTTCTTT.

The chain is built from TRBV15 and TRBJ2-7, with 10 positions matching TRBD1. Germline V gene lookup returns CDR1 LNHNV and CDR2 YYDKDF (reference sequence). The CDR3 is made up of 15 amino acids. The junction had 4 bases not matched to a gene; V was cut back by 2 bases and J by 3 bases. DNA for the CDR3: TGTGCCACCAGCAGATCGGGACAGGGGCTCTACGAGCAGTACTTC. Residues: CATSRSGQGLYEQYF. Using reference TRBV15 and TRBJ2-7 for the parts outside the CDR3, the full variable domain is DAMVIQNPRYQVTQFGKPVTLSCSQTLNHNVMYWYQQKSSQAPKLLFHYYDKDFNNEADTPDNFQSRRPNTSFCFLDIRSPGLGDTAMYLCATSRSGQGLYEQYFGPGTRLTVT.

The chain has TRBV6-5 and TRBJ2-1, with TRBD1 matching over 7 bases. After removal of 2 bases from V and 6 bases from J, the junction contained 7 bases not matched to a gene. Germline CDR1 and CDR2: MNHEY and SVGAGI. The CDR3 runs to 15 residues. CDR3 coding DNA: TGTGCCAGCAGTTACGCCCCGACAGGGACCAATGAGCAGTTCTTC. Its translation is CASSYAPTGTNEQFF.

The chain uses TRBV27 and TRBJ2-5; TRBD2 is a possible D gene (5 bases). The CDR3 is 13 amino acids. Germline V gives CDR1 MNHEY, CDR2 SMNVEV (reference sequence). Trimming took off 1 base at V and 5 bases at J, with 8 bases between the two ends. This chain's CDR3 is CASSLWSGETQYF. CDR3 DNA sequence: TGTGCCAGCAGTTTATGGTCGGGGGAGACCCAGTACTTC.

The rearrangement uses TRBV6-4 and TRBJ2-7; D might be TRBD2 (6 bases). The CDR3 length is 12 residues. Trimming removed 2 bases at V and 7 bases at J, with 9 bases between. Germline assignment: CDR1 MRHNA and CDR2 SNTAGT. Here the CDR3 reads CASSDRGGEQYF. Written as DNA, the CDR3 is TGTGCCAGCAGTGACCGAGGAGGGGAGCAGTACTTC.

The gene calls are TRBV5-1 and TRBJ2-1; 14 nucleotides match TRBD2. Germline values: CDR1 SGHRS, CDR2 YFSETQ. The CDR3 runs 18 residues. Trimming took 0 bases from V and 0 from J; bases not matched to a gene: 2. In DNA form, the CDR3 reads TGCGCCAGCAGCTTGGTGGGGACTAGCGGGAGCTCCTACAATGAGCAGTTCTTC. Protein sequence: CASSLVGTSGSSYNEQFF.

The J gene is TRBJ2-5, the V gene TRBV10-3, with 10 positions matching TRBD2. J lost 5 bases, V lost 6 bases, and 9 bases had no gene match. The CDR3 length is 15 residues. The V gene's germline CDR1 is ENHRY and CDR2 SYGVKD. In DNA form, the CDR3 reads TGTGCCATCAGAGAAGCGGGAGGGGTGGGGGAGACCCAGTACTTC. Its protein product is CAIREAGGVGETQYF.

This chain joins TRBV19 and TRBJ1-5, with D possibly matching TRBD1 (6 bases). The CDR3 is 15 residues long. Looked up from germline, CDR1 is LNHDA and CDR2 is SQIVND (reference sequence). Trimming pared 6 bases from V and 6 bases from J, leaving 18 bases between. This CDR3 reads CASRDSPIGGQPQHF. The DNA for the CDR3 is TGTGCCAGTAGGGACAGCCCTATAGGGGGTCAGCCCCAGCATTTT.